These 3 T cell receptor beta chains came from one sample sequenced in a study of Ad26.COV2.S vaccination and SARS-CoV-2 variants. Stated treatment: approximately 18 received Ad26.COV2.S at low or high dose, single or two shots; 5 received placebo; per-sample allocation not given. After the first vaccine or placebo injection, samples were drawn on day 63. Sequencing was performed with immunoSEQ multiplex PCR; in TCRdb, only in-frame clones are kept and a portion is missing. The sample yields 400,000 to 450,000 clones, around 93% seen once. The sample here was peripheral blood, taken in a trial of Ad26.COV2.S vaccine versus placebo. The receptors originated from a person aged 18-60 years who received the Ad26.COV2.S COVID-19 vaccine or a placebo.

This chain connects TRBV25-1 to TRBJ2-2; D possibly corresponds to TRBD2 (6 bases). V was trimmed by 1 base and J by 2 bases, leaving 14 bases between them. The germline CDR1 and CDR2 sequences are MGHDK and SYGVNS. CDR3 length: 17 amino acids. The CDR3 sequence is CASSEFTGVDNTGELFF. The CDR3 DNA sequence: TGTGCCAGCAGTGAATTCACGGGGGTAGACAACACCGGGGAGCTGTTTTTT. The complete variable domain, with remaining parts taken from reference TRBV25-1 and TRBJ2-2, reads EADIYQTPRYLVIGTGKKITLECSQTMGHDKMYWYQQDPGMELHLIHYSYGVNSTEKGDLSSESTVSRIRTEHFPLTLESARPSHTSQYLCASSEFTGVDNTGELFFGEGSRLTVL.

The table lists this clone with a count of one. The chain carries TRBV9 and TRBJ2-7, with a weak D call TRBD2 (5 bases). Trimming removed 3 bases from V and 5 bases from J, with 18 bases in between. The CDR3 totals 15 residues. Germline V gene lookup returns CDR1 SGDLS and CDR2 YYNGEE. DNA for the CDR3: TGTGCCAGCAGCGAGGAAGGGAGAAGGGTCGACGAGCAGTACTTC. This codes for CASSEEGRRVDEQYF.

V usage is TRBV6-5 and J usage is TRBJ1-1, with 7 bases that match TRBD1. This CDR3 has 15 amino acids. V shed 5 bases, J shed 4 bases, and the junction held 10 bases outside the gene matches. Germline CDR1 is MNHEY and CDR2 is SVGAGI. CDR3 sequence (DNA): TGTGCCAGCAGTCGTTCTTACCGGGACAGCACTGAAGCTTTCTTT. It is translated as CASSRSYRDSTEAFF.